This T cell receptor beta chain was sequenced for a study of CD4 T cells in relation to SARS-CoV-2 and coronaviruses. Germline CDR1 LGHNA, CDR2 YSLEER. Trimming cost V 0 bases and J 5 bases, with 13 bases left between them. The CDR3 has 16 amino acids. Sequencing used immunoSEQ multiplex PCR; TCRdb keeps in-frame clones, though not all of them. The data contain 20,000 to 30,000 clones, around 73% of them singletons. The unexposed donors gave CD4+ T cells in about 2010-2019, prior to COVID-19. The cells were cultured for about 10 days before CD4+ T cells were isolated. Fresh IL-2 medium replaced half the medium on days 3 and 7. Broader study findings: Each donor contributed either pre-pandemic or post-infection samples, not both.

This clone occurred once. Its target is not known. The clonotype was recovered from a human donor in good health. The sample consisted of CD4+ T cells from PBMCs, cultured in vitro. The V and J genes are TRBV4-3 and TRBJ1-4, with D tentatively TRBD1 (5 bases). CDR3 region: CASSQDGAGRNEKLFF. The CDR3, as DNA: TGCGCCAGCAGCCAAGATGGGGCCGGAAGGAATGAAAAACTGTTTTTT.